The present T cell receptor (beta chain) was sequenced within a study of shared clonotypes between healthy human individuals. Study-level results: Having only a few donors restricted how much genetic and exposure-history diversity was captured. It was anticipated that sequencing depth would influence how many clonotypes donors shared.

The germline V and J ends were trimmed by 2 bases and 4 bases, with 8 bases remaining between them. This CDR3 has 13 amino acids. The germline V gene encodes CDR1 MDHEN and CDR2 SYDVKM. Profiled with immunoSEQ multiplex PCR; TCRdb holds only in-frame clones, not every one. The table has approximately 1,500,000 clones, 95% to 99% seen once. All of the donors resided in Nashville, Tennessee, and each was a Caucasian adult. On this clone: Its antigen is currently unknown.

This receptor was obtained from a man aged 30 to 45 in good health. The chain employs TRBV28 and TRBJ1-2; D is undetermined. Sequences were obtained from naive CD4+ T cells sorted from blood. The subset denotes: CD45RA+ positively selected. The CDR3 loop is CASSLEPSYGYTF. The CDR3 DNA reads as TGTGCCAGCAGTTTAGAACCCTCCTATGGCTACACCTTC.